Listed below are T cell receptor beta chains from one sample, sequenced in a study of a mutant IDH1 vaccine in newly diagnosed glioma. Profiling relied on immunoSEQ multiplex PCR, and the TCRdb table lists in-frame clones only, not all of them. Of tens of thousands of clones detected, more than 60% appear once; the ten largest clones hold approximately 6.7%. Their antigens remain unidentified. The sequencing here drew on PBMCs, taken from a glioma patient whose treatment included an IDH1 peptide vaccine. These receptors were collected from a woman in her thirties or forties with glioma. Some clones in this sample may be carry-over from other donors' samples. Both conserved end residues are part of each CDR3. The D gene is left open where the match is weak. Part of the rows lack a size; the others show once, few, many or a class for expanded clones.

TRBJ1-1 | TRBD1 | TRBV5-8 | . | TGTGCCAGCAGCTTCGGGACAGGGCGGATTAGGAACACTGAAGCTTTCTTT | CASSFGTGRIRNTEAFF
TRBJ2-5 | . | TRBV4-3 | . | TGCGCCAGCAGCCAAGAAGACTCCCCCGAATTTCAAGAGACCCAGTACTTC | CASSQEDSPEFQETQYF
TRBJ2-3 | TRBD1 | TRBV6-1 | once | TGTGCCAGCAGTGAAGCCCCGGGACAGGGGTCGGATACGCAGTATTTT | CASSEAPGQGSDTQYF
TRBJ2-7 | . | TRBV6-6 | few | TGTGCCAGCAGCCTGGGACATTGGAGCTCCTACGAGCAGTACTTC | CASSLGHWSSYEQYF
TRBJ1-1 | . | TRBV7-9 | once | TGTGCCAGCAGCTTACGGGCGACTTCTGAAGCTTTCTTT | CASSLRATSEAFF
TRBJ2-3 | TRBD2 | TRBV4-1 | once | TGCGCCAGCAGCCAAGCCCCTAGCGGGGACTTGACAGATACGCAGTATTTT | CASSQAPSGDLTDTQYF
TRBJ2-1 | TRBD2 | TRBV5-6 | . | TGTGCCAGCAGCCCCATTAGCGGGAGGGCGTACAATGAGCAGTTCTTC | CASSPISGRAYNEQFF
TRBJ2-6 | . | TRBV28 | . | TGTGCCACTACGGGAGGGGCCAACGTCCTGACTTTC | CATTGGANVLTF
TRBJ2-1 | TRBD1 | TRBV4-1 | few | TGCGCCAGCAGTGGGGGGACAGGCCCCTACAATGAGCAGTTCTTC | CASSGGTGPYNEQFF
TRBJ2-2 | TRBD1 | TRBV9 | . | TGTGCCAGCAGCGTGACCCGGGACAGGGTTCCGAACACCGGGGAGCTGTTTTTT | CASSVTRDRVPNTGELFF
TRBJ2-7 | . | TRBV4-3 | . | TGCGCCAGCAGCCAAGACAGGGGTCCCCTCTACGAGCAGTACTTC | CASSQDRGPLYEQYF
TRBJ1-1 | . | TRBV4-1 | few | TGCGCCAGCAGCCCCGGACCCGGCATGGACACTGAAGCTTTCTTT | CASSPGPGMDTEAFF
TRBJ1-1 | . | TRBV2 | few | TGTGCCAGCAGTGAAGGGGGGAACACTGAAGCTTTCTTT | CASSEGGNTEAFF
TRBJ1-1 | TRBD1 | TRBV10-3 | . | TGTGCCATCAGCGGAAGTACCGGGACAGGGGATGACACTGAAGCTTTCTTT | CAISGSTGTGDDTEAFF
TRBJ1-1 | TRBD1 | TRBV28 | . | TGTGCCAGCAGTGCTAGACAGGGAAAAGCTTTCTTT | CASSARQGKAFF
TRBJ2-7 | TRBD1 | TRBV25-1 | . | TGTGCCAGCAGGACAGGGGGCAACGAGCAGTACTTC | CASRTGGNEQYF
TRBJ2-1 | . | TRBV7-9 | . | TGTGCCAGCAGCTTAGTACGGACAGAGATATGGGATGAGCAGTTCTTC | CASSLVRTEIWDEQFF
TRBJ2-7 | TRBD2 | TRBV28 | . | TGTGCCAGCAGACAACTAGCGGGGGGCCGCTACGAGCAGTACTTC | CASRQLAGGRYEQYF
TRBJ2-6 | . | TRBV2 | . | TGTGCCACCCCAGGGCAAGGTGGGGCCAACGTCCTGACTTTC | CATPGQGGANVLTF
TRBJ1-2 | TRBD1 | TRBV5-1 | . | TGCGCCAGCAGCTTGGGGCAGACAGGGTCGCGGGGCTACACCTTC | CASSLGQTGSRGYTF
TRBJ1-2 | . | TRBV7-2 | . | TGTGCCAGCAGCCCCCTAGGCCGTTCGTATGGCTACACCTTC | CASSPLGRSYGYTF
TRBJ2-7 | TRBD2 | TRBV5-1 | . | TGCGCCAGCAGCGAAACTAGCGGGGGCCCAGAATCATACTTC | CASSETSGGPESYF
TRBJ1-3 | . | TRBV19 | . | TGTGCCAGTTTAGGGCTGGTCGGCACCATATATTTT | CASLGLVGTIYF
TRBJ2-5 | TRBD1 | TRBV7-2 | . | TGTGCCAGCAGCACAGGGGGCGCTTGGGAGACCCAGTACTTC | CASSTGGAWETQYF
TRBJ1-4 | TRBD1 | TRBV2 | . | TGTGCCAGCAATCCGCCTGGACAGGGGAACCGCCGTCTGGAAAAACTGTTTTTT | CASNPPGQGNRRLEKLFF
TRBJ1-1 | . | TRBV6-6 | . | TGTGCCAGCAGCCTCCGAGGTGGGGAGGGCACTGAAGCTTTCTTT | CASSLRGGEGTEAFF
TRBJ2-3 | . | TRBV18 | . | TGTGCCAGCTCACCGTTTACAGATACGCAGTATTTT | CASSPFTDTQYF
TRBJ2-7 | . | TRBV7-2 | once | TGTGCCAGCAGCTTACCCACCGTGGGGCAGTACTTC | CASSLPTVGQYF
TRBJ2-7 | TRBD1 | TRBV6-5 | . | TGTGCCAGCAGTTACGGGACAGGGGAATCCTACGAGCAGTACTTC | CASSYGTGESYEQYF
TRBJ2-7 | TRBD2 | TRBV11-2 | . | TGTGCCAGCAGCCCCCCCCTAGCGGGAGATTCCCACGAGCAGTACTTC | CASSPPLAGDSHEQYF
TRBJ1-5 | TRBD1 | TRBV19 | . | TGTGCCAGTAACTTAGAACAGGGGGGATATCAGCCCCAGCATTTT | CASNLEQGGYQPQHF
TRBJ2-5 | . | TRBV15 | . | TGTGCCACCAGCAGCGATCCGGGAAAGACCCAGTACTTC | CATSSDPGKTQYF
TRBJ2-3 | . | TRBV11-2 | . | TGTGCCAGCAGCTTTCCAGATACGCAGTATTTT | CASSFPDTQYF
TRBJ1-1 | . | TRBV19 | . | TGTGCCAGTAAAGCGGGAGTCCGCACTGAAGCTTTCTTT | CASKAGVRTEAFF
TRBJ2-1 | . | TRBV11-3 | . | TGTGCCAGCAGCTTAGCATTGGACAGAGAGCAGTTCTTC | CASSLALDREQFF
TRBJ2-3 | . | TRBV19 | once | TGTGCCAGTAGCTCCTCGGGTGCCTCGGGTACGCAGTATTTT | CASSSSGASGTQYF
TRBJ2-3 | . | TRBV2 | . | TGTGCCAGCAGACTCGAGATGCAGTATTTT | CASRLEMQYF
TRBJ1-2 | . | TRBV19 | . | TGTGCCAGTAGTGCCGGATACCGGGACCCCAGTTATGGCTACACCTTC | CASSAGYRDPSYGYTF
TRBJ2-1 | TRBD2 | TRBV6-6 | . | TGTGCCAGCAGAGCCGGGACTAGCGGGAACAATGAGCAGTTCTTC | CASRAGTSGNNEQFF
TRBJ2-1 | TRBD2 | TRBV4-2 | few | TGTGCCAGCAGCCAAGAAGGAAGCGGGAGCCCTCACAATGAGCAGTTCTTC | CASSQEGSGSPHNEQFF